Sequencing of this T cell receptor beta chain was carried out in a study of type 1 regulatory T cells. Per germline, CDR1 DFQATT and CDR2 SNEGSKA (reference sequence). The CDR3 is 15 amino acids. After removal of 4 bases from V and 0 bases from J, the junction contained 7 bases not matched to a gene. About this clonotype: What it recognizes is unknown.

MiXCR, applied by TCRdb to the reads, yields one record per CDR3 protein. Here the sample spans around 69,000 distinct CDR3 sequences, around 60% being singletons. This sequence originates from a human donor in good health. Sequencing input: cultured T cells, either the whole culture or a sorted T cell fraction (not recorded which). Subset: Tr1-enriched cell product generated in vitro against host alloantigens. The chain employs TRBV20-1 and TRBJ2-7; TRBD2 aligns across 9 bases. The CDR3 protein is CSAKASGKSSYEQYF. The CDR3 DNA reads TGCAGTGCTAAAGCTAGCGGGAAGAGCTCCTACGAGCAGTACTTC.